This T cell receptor (beta chain) was profiled in a study of blood T cell repertoires in COVID-19. Across the study: Sample material is recorded as cDNA or gDNA derived from T cells, B-cell-depleted T cells, or PBMCs.

The CDR3 is 17 amino acids. Germline CDR1 reads SEHNR; CDR2 reads FQNEAQ (reference sequence). J lost 2 bases, V lost 5 bases, and 7 bases had no gene match. Per the authors' pipeline: Reference gene primer amplification yielded estimated nucleated cell counts. Repertoires were generated with immunoSEQ multiplex PCR, while TCRdb's copy carries only in-frame clones and drops some. The V and J calls and clone size come from that table; D and trimming were worked out from the DNA. The data show about 100,000 clones, with around four fifths seen just once and under 35% held by the top ten. The sample taken for sequencing was peripheral blood. The genes are TRBV7-9 and TRBJ2-1; 12 nucleotides agree with TRBD2. The TCR was taken from a man aged 70-80 years with active or convalescent COVID-19. The DNA for the CDR3 is TGTGCCAGCAGCCTGAGGACTAGCGGGACCACCTACAATGAGCAGTTCTTC. Amino acids: CASSLRTSGTTYNEQFF.